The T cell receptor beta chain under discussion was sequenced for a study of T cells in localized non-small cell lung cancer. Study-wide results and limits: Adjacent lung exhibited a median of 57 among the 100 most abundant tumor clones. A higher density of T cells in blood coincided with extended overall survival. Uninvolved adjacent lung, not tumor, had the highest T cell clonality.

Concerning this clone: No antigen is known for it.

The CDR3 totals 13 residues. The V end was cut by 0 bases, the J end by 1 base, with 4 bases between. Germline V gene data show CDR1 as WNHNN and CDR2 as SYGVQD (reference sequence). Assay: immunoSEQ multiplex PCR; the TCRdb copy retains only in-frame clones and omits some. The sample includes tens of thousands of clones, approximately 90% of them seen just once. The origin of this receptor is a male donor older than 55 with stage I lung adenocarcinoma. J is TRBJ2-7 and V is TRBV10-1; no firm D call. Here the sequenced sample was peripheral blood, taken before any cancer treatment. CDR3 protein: CASSESESYEQYF. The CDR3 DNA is TGCGCCAGCAGTGAGTCGGAGTCCTACGAGCAGTACTTC.